This TCR beta chain was documented in a study of blood T cell repertoires in COVID-19. Study information: Donors in the United States, Italy and Spain gave samples during acute or convalescent COVID-19. T cells, B-cell-depleted T cells, or PBMCs provided the cDNA or gDNA that served as material.

CDR1 and CDR2 (germline): SGDLS, YYNGEE. J was trimmed by 6 bases and V by 2 bases; bases with no gene match: 6. The length of the CDR3 is 14 residues. In the source study's methods: Amplification of reference gene primers was used by the study to estimate nucleated cell counts. The repertoire was sequenced with immunoSEQ multiplex PCR; TCRdb's copy has only in-frame clones and lacks some. The V and J calls and the clone size are those of that table, but D and trimming were determined from the DNA. The sample comprises over 150,000 clones, around nine tenths of which are singletons, and less than 3% rests with the top ten. Followed over time, Seattle patients had been enrolled while infection was active.

This receptor was taken from a woman at least 80 years old with COVID-19, enrolled during active disease. Sequencing was carried out using peripheral blood. The V and J genes are TRBV9 and TRBJ2-7; TRBD1 matches 9 bases. The CDR3 here is CASSVGTGTSEQYF. CDR3 nucleotide sequence: TGTGCCAGCAGCGTCGGGACAGGGACGAGCGAGCAGTACTTC.